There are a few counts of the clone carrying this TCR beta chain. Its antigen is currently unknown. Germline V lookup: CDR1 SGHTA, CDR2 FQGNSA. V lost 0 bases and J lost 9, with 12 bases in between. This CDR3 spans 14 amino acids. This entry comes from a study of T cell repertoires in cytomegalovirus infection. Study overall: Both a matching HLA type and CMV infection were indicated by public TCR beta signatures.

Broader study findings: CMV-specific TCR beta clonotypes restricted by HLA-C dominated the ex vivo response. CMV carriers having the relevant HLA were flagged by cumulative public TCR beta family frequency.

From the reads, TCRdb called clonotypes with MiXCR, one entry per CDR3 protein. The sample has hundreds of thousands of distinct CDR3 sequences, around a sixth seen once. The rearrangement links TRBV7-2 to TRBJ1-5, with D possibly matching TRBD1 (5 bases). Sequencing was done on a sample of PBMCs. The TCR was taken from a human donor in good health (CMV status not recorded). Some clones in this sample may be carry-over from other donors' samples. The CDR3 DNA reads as TGTGCCAGCAGCTTAGCGGACGGGCAGGGGCCCCAGCATTTT. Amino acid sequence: CASSLADGQGPQHF.